A selection of T cell receptor beta chains follows, all from one sample in a study of CD8+ T cells in alopecia areata. Profiling relied on immunoSEQ multiplex PCR, and the TCRdb table lists in-frame clones only, not all of them. The profile shows about 140,000 clones, approximately 90% of them singletons. The sequencing here drew on CD8+ T cells sorted from blood, taken at week 4, from a patient treated with tofacitinib. All receptors derive from a human donor with alopecia areata. Both conserved end residues are part of each CDR3. The D gene is left open where the match is weak. Only some rows state a clone size, as once, few, many or a class for expanded clones.

TRBV30	.	TRBJ2-1	TRBD2	CAWRGGASYNEQFF	TGTGCCTGGAGGGGAGGGGCTTCCTACAATGAGCAGTTCTTC
TRBV10-3	.	TRBJ1-1	TRBD1	CAISDPGTGVATEAFF	TGTGCCATCAGTGACCCCGGGACAGGGGTGGCCACTGAAGCTTTCTTT
TRBV2	.	TRBJ2-3	.	CASSMDVSRTDTQYF	TGTGCCAGCAGTATGGACGTTAGTCGGACAGATACGCAGTATTTT
TRBV27	.	TRBJ2-1	.	CASSLAPRNEQFF	TGTGCCAGCAGTTTAGCTCCTCGCAATGAGCAGTTCTTC
TRBV18	few	TRBJ2-7	TRBD1	CASSHLGTGGDNPYEQYF	TGTGCCAGCTCCCATCTGGGGACAGGGGGCGATAACCCCTACGAGCAGTACTTC
TRBV27	.	TRBJ2-3	TRBD2	CASSLSPSGGASDTQYF	TGTGCCAGCAGTTTGTCGCCTAGCGGGGGGGCCTCAGATACGCAGTATTTT
TRBV11-2	.	TRBJ2-7	TRBD2	CASSLSAEMTSGQTF	TGTGCCAGCAGCTTATCCGCCGAAATGACTAGCGGGCAGACCTTC
TRBV6-1	once	TRBJ2-7	TRBD2	CASSEVAGGAHYEQYF	TGTGCCAGCAGTGAAGTGGCGGGGGGGGCGCATTACGAGCAGTACTTC
TRBV7-9	.	TRBJ2-7	.	CASSTPREQYF	TGTGCCAGCAGCACTCCTAGAGAGCAGTACTTC
TRBV6-5	.	TRBJ2-1	TRBD2	CASSFSGGDLLQFF	TGTGCCAGCAGTTTTAGCGGGGGAGACTTACTGCAGTTCTTC
TRBV30	.	TRBJ2-7	TRBD1	CAWSRGRDRASYEQYF	TGTGCCTGGAGTCGAGGGCGGGACAGGGCGTCCTACGAGCAGTACTTC
TRBV5-6	.	TRBJ2-1	.	CASSLGLSSYNEQFF	TGTGCCAGCAGCCTCGGACTCAGCTCCTACAATGAGCAGTTCTTC
TRBV7-9	.	TRBJ2-1	TRBD2	CASSLSGSSYNEQFF	TGTGCCAGCAGCCTAAGCGGGAGCTCCTACAATGAGCAGTTCTTC
TRBV7-9	once	TRBJ1-1	.	CASSPPGHKNTEAFF	TGTGCCAGCAGCCCCCCGGGACATAAGAACACTGAAGCTTTCTTT
TRBV2	once	TRBJ1-5	.	CASRRGAGVQPQHF	TGTGCCAGCAGGAGGGGGGCGGGGGTACAGCCCCAGCATTTT